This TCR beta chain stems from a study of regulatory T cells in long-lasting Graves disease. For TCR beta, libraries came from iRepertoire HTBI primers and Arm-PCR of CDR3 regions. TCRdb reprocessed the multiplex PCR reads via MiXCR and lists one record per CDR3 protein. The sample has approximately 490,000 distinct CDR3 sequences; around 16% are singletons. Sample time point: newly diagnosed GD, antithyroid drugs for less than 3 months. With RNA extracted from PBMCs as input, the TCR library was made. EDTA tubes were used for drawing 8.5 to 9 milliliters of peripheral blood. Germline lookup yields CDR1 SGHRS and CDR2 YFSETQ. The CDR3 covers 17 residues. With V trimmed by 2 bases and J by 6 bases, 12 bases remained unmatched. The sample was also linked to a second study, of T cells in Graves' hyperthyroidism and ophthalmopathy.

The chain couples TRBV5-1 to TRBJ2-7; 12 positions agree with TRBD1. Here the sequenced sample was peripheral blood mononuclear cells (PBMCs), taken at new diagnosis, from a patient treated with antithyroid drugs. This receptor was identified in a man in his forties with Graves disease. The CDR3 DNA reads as TGCGCCAGCAGCTTCGGGACAGGGGGCCTAGCGGGAGTCGAGCAGTACTTC. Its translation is CASSFGTGGLAGVEQYF.